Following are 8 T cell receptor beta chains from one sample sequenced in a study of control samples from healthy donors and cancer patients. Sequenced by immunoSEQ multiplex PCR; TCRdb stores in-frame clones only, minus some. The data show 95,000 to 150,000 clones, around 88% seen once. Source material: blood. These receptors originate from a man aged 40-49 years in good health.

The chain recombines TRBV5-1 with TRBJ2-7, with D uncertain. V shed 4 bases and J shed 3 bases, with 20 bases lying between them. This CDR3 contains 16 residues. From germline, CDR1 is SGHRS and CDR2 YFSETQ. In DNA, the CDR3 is TGCGCCAGCAGCGTGAATTCAGCCTCCCGGGTCTACGAGCAGTACTTC. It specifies CASSVNSASRVYEQYF.

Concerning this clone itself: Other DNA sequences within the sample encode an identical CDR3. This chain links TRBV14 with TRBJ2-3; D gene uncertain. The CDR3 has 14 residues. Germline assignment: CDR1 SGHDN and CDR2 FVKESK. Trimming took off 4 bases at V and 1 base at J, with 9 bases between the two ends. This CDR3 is CASSRTRGTDTQYF. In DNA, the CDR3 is TGTGCCAGCAGCCGGACCCGCGGCACAGATACGCAGTATTTT.

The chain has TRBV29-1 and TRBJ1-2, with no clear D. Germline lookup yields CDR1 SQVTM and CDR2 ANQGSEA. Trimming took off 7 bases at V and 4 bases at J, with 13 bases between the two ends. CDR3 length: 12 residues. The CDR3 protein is CSGYYQTYGYTF. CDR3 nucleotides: TGCAGCGGATACTATCAGACCTATGGCTACACCTTC.

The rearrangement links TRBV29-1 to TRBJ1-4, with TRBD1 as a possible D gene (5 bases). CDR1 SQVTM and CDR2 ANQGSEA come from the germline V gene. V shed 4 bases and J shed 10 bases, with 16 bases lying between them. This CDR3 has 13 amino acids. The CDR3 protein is CSVAGTEGGKLFF. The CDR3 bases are TGCAGCGTTGCTGGGACCGAGGGAGGAAAACTGTTTTTT.

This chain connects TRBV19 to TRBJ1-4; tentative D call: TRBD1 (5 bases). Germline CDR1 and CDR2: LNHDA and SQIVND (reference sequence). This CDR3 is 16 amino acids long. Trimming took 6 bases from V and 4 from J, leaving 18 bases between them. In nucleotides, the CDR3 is TGTGCCAGTAGCAGGGAAGACAGCGACTTTAATGAAAAACTGTTTTTT. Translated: CASSREDSDFNEKLFF.

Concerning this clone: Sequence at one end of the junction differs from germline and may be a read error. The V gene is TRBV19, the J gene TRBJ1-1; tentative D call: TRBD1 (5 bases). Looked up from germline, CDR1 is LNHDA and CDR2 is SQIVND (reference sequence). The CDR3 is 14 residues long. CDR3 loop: CASSMNRLNTEAFF. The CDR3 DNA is TGTGCCAGCAGTATGAACAGGTTGAACACTGAAGCTTTCTTT.

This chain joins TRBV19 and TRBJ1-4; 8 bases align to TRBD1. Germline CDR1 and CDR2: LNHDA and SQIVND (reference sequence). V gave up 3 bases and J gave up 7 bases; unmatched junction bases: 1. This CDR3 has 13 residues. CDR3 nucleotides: TGTGCCAGTAGTATTACAGGGGGTGAAAAACTGTTTTTT. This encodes CASSITGGEKLFF.

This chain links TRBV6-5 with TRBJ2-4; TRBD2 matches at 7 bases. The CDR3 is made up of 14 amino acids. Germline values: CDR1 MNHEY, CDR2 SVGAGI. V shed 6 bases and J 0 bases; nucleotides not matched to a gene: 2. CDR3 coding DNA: TGTGCCAGCAGGGGGAGGGGAGCCAAAAACATTCAGTACTTC. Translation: CASRGRGAKNIQYF.